This T cell receptor beta chain emerged from a study of shared clonotypes between healthy human individuals. Findings and caveats of the study: Only blood was sampled, and tissue TCR repertoires likely differ from blood ones.

This CDR3 contains 13 residues. Germline V gene data show CDR1 as SGHAT and CDR2 as FQNNGV. V was trimmed by 0 bases and J by 7 bases, leaving 7 bases between them. Clones were read by immunoSEQ multiplex PCR, and TCRdb kept only the in-frame ones, dropping some. The repertoire holds 1.4 million or so clones, with approximately 98.5% as singletons. Of note for this clone: Its antigen is not identified.

The sequencing sample was made of naive CD4+ T cells sorted from blood. Noted subset: CD45RA+ positively selected. The chain recombines TRBV11-2 with TRBJ2-1, with D uncertain. This sequence was found in a young man in good health. CDR3 protein: CASSLDYPNEQFF. The CDR3 DNA reads TGTGCCAGCAGCTTAGATTACCCTAATGAGCAGTTCTTC.